Listed here are 6 T cell receptor beta chains from one sample, sequenced in a study of blood T cells in healthy people across ages. Using a J-beta primer mix together with a sample-barcoded 5' primer, a second PCR was run for about 6 to 11 cycles. MiXCR, applied by TCRdb to the 5' RACE reads, yields one record per CDR3 protein. This sample has about 830,000 distinct CDR3 sequences; about 62% occur once, and the top ten carry 28%. Sequencing was done on a sample of blood. The source is a man aged 25 to 40 in good health.

The chain employs TRBV30 and TRBJ1-1; no clear D gene. The CDR3 covers 13 residues. Germline V lookup: CDR1 GTSNPN, CDR2 SVGIG (reference sequence). The germline V and J ends were trimmed by 5 bases and 1 base, with 11 bases remaining between them. The CDR3, as DNA: TGTGCCTGGGCCCTACAGACGAACACTGAAGCTTTCTTT. The encoded protein is CAWALQTNTEAFF.

V is TRBV7-2 and J is TRBJ1-1, with D unresolved. Trimming took 5 bases from V and 11 from J, leaving 21 bases between them. Germline CDR1 reads SGHTA; CDR2 reads FQGNSA. The CDR3 has 14 amino acids. The CDR3 region is CASSRREEGAVAFF. The DNA of the CDR3 is TGTGCCAGCAGCCGTCGCGAGGAGGGAGCTGTGGCTTTCTTT.

This clonotype was counted between two and nine times. The rearrangement joins TRBV29-1 to TRBJ2-3; 10 nucleotides line up with TRBD1. The CDR3 is 15 residues long. Germline V gene sequence: CDR1 SQVTM, CDR2 ANQGSEA. V was clipped by 1 base and J by 1 base; unmatched bases: 2. In DNA form, the CDR3 reads TGCAGCGTTGAAGGGACAGGGGGAGGCACAGATACGCAGTATTTT. It encodes CSVEGTGGGTDTQYF.

V usage is TRBV7-3 and J usage is TRBJ1-6; a weak D match, TRBD1 (5 bases). The germline V and J ends were trimmed by 4 bases and 5 bases, with 18 bases remaining between them. From germline, CDR1 is SGHTA and CDR2 FQGTGA. CDR3 length: 17 amino acids. CDR3 sequence reads: CASSWNPGGSHNSPLHF. The CDR3 DNA sequence: TGTGCCAGCAGCTGGAACCCCGGGGGATCTCATAATTCACCCCTCCACTTT. The full variable domain, rest sourced from reference TRBV7-3 and TRBJ1-6, is GAGVSQTPSNKVTEKGKYVELRCDPISGHTALYWYRQSLGQGPEFLIYFQGTGAADDSGLPNDRFFAVRPEGSVSTLKIQRTERGDSAVYLCASSWNPGGSHNSPLHFGNGTRLTVT.

Only a few counts were recorded for this clonotype. This rearrangement joins TRBV29-1 to TRBJ2-3; maybe TRBD1 (7 bases). Trimming took off 7 bases at V and 8 bases at J, with 19 bases between the two ends. The CDR3 loop spans 13 amino acids. The germline gives CDR1 SQVTM, CDR2 ANQGSEA. CDR3 DNA: TGCAGCGCTACCGGGACAGTCGGGGGTACGCAGTATTTT. Amino acid sequence: CSATGTVGGTQYF.

This clonotype showed up just a few times. This sequence joins TRBV4-1 and TRBJ2-4; TRBD2 is a possible D gene (6 bases). The DNA end lines up better with TRBJ2-7; the J call may be wrong. This CDR3 is built from 13 residues. The germline CDR1 and CDR2 sequences are MGHRA and YSYEKL. This chain's CDR3 is CASSRTTDYEQYF. The CDR3 nucleotides read TGCGCCAGCAGCCGGACTACGGATTACGAGCAGTACTTC.